Sequencing of this T cell receptor (beta chain) was carried out in a study of T cell clones after liver transplantation. Across the whole study: Blood was drawn pre-transplant, before withdrawal, and after full or failed withdrawal. The study, taken as a whole, reports: Post-transplant time points were not standardized, so conclusions are preliminary.

Profiling relied on immunoSEQ multiplex PCR, and the TCRdb table lists in-frame clones only, not all of them. The sample lists tens of thousands of clones, 65% to 85% seen once, with 0.45% to 0.6% in the top ten. From germline, CDR1 is SGHAT and CDR2 FQNNGV. Trimming shortened V by 2 bases and J by 7 bases, and 15 bases separated the two germline ends. This CDR3 is 14 amino acids long. In regard to this clone: Its antigen is undetermined.

Sample: CD4+ T cells from blood, taken 45 to 46 months after liver transplant. This sequence was found in a human patient who received a liver transplant. The graft donor may have contributed some T cells. This chain links TRBV11-2 with TRBJ2-7; D remains ambiguous. The CDR3 nucleotides read TGTGCCAGCAGCTTACACCCGGACCAGATGGAGCAGTACTTC. It yields the protein CASSLHPDQMEQYF.